This TCR beta chain was profiled in a study of radiation and T cells in renal cell carcinoma. This CDR3 comprises 16 residues. The germline CDR1 and CDR2 sequences are SGHKS and YYEKEE (reference sequence). Trimming at V came to 1 base and at J to 0 bases, leaving 6 bases not matched to a gene. To note about this clone: This CDR3 is also generated by other DNA sequences in the sample.

The time point: blood 2 weeks post-SBRT. Treatment in this sample: 15 Gy SBRT to primary tumor, nephrectomy 4 weeks later. This renal cell carcinoma was of the clear cell type. Data came from immunoSEQ multiplex PCR; TCRdb stores just in-frame clones and leaves some out. The table shows more than 75,000 clones, with just over 85% occurring only once. This sequence joins TRBV5-5 and TRBJ1-1, with 7 bases matching TRBD1. The receptor's source is a woman aged 50 to 65 with renal cell carcinoma. The sequences come from blood, collected from a patient whose treatment included radiotherapy and nephrectomy. CDR3 sequence: CASSLSGRGMNTEAFF. The CDR3 region has the DNA TGTGCCAGCAGCTTGTCAGGCAGGGGGATGAACACTGAAGCTTTCTTT.